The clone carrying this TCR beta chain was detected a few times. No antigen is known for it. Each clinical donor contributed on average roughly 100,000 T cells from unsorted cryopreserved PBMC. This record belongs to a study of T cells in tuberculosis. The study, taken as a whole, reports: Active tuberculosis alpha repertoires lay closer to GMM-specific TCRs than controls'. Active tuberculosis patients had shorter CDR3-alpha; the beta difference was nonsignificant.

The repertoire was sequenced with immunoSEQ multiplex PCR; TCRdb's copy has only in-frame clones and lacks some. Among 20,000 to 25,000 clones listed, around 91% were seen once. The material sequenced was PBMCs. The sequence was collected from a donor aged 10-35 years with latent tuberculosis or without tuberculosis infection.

CDR3 sequence: CASRATGTSLNNEQFF. CDR3 bases: TGTGCCAGCAGAGCTACCGGGACTAGCCTTAACAATGAGCAGTTCTTC. V is TRBV2 and J is TRBJ2-1, with TRBD2 matching over 9 bases. The CDR3 extends over 16 amino acids. Germline lookup yields CDR1 SNHLY and CDR2 FYNNEI. Trimming took 6 bases from V and 5 from J; bases not matched to a gene: 11.